A single sample gave rise to the 19 T cell receptor beta chains below, sequenced in a study of T cell responses to AZD1222 COVID-19 vaccine. The assay was immunoSEQ multiplex PCR, and TCRdb's table has in-frame clones only and misses some. The top ten clones hold about 1.4% of a sample with some 120,000 clones, 80% to 90% of them seen once. This specimen was peripheral blood, taken on day 0 of AZD1222 vaccination. Source of these receptors: an adult in good health.

This chain uses TRBV19 with TRBJ1-2; D gene ambiguous. V was pared by 7 bases and J by 2 bases, with 23 bases between. Germline CDR1 reads LNHDA; CDR2 reads SQIVND (reference sequence). The CDR3 is 17 residues long. CDR3: CASKAQMMADANYGYTF. In DNA, the CDR3 is TGTGCCAGTAAAGCCCAAATGATGGCAGATGCGAACTATGGCTACACCTTC.

V and J are TRBV4-1 and TRBJ1-2; 9 bases are a match to TRBD1. CDR3 size: 14 residues. V was pared by 3 bases and J by 4 bases, with 3 bases of the junction left unmatched. The V gene's germline CDR1 is MGHRA and CDR2 YSYEKL. DNA for the CDR3: TGCGCCAGCAGCCAGGGACAGGGAACCTATGGCTACACCTTC. As protein: CASSQGQGTYGYTF.

The V call is TRBV9, the J call TRBJ1-2; maybe TRBD1 (6 bases). CDR1 is SGDLS, CDR2 YYNGEE, per germline. The ends were cut back, 4 bases at V and 7 bases at J, with 20 bases in the middle. The length of the CDR3 is 15 residues. In nucleotides, the CDR3 is TGTGCCAGCAGCCCCTCGGGCAGGGGTTACGGTGGCTACACCTTC. Its protein product is CASSPSGRGYGGYTF.

The chain links TRBV9 to TRBJ2-1; TRBD2 might be the D (6 bases). There are 14 residues in the CDR3. V dropped 0 bases and J dropped 6 bases, with 10 bases sitting between them. The germline V gene has CDR1 SGDLS and CDR2 YYNGEE. CDR3 DNA sequence: TGTGCCAGCAGCGTAGCGGGAGAGGCCAATGAGCAGTTCTTC. This codes for CASSVAGEANEQFF.

The chain uses TRBV24-1 and TRBJ1-1; 10 nucleotides agree with TRBD1. CDR3 size: 14 residues. V shed 5 bases, J shed 5 bases, and the junction held 4 bases outside the gene matches. Germline CDR1 reads KGHDR; CDR2 reads SFDVKD. CDR3 residues: CATSGDRGPTEAFF. In DNA form, the CDR3 reads TGTGCCACCAGTGGTGACAGGGGGCCAACTGAAGCTTTCTTT.

The sample holds one count of this clone. This chain connects TRBV6-5 to TRBJ1-5; D remains unclear. Per the germline V gene, CDR1 is MNHEY and CDR2 is SVGAGI. This CDR3 is 13 amino acids long. The V gene lost 2 bases and the J gene lost 2 bases, with 4 bases spanning the gap. The chain's CDR3 is CASSYGGNQPQHF. The DNA for the CDR3 is TGTGCCAGCAGTTACGGGGGCAATCAGCCCCAGCATTTT.

This clone was detected once. The chain couples TRBV3-1 (or the pseudogene TRBV3-2) to TRBJ2-6; TRBD1 matches at 9 bases. This CDR3 has 14 residues. Germline assignment: CDR1 LGHDT and CDR2 YNNKEL (reference sequence). V shed 3 bases, J shed 13 bases, and the junction held 7 bases outside the gene matches. The CDR3 nucleotides are TGTGCCAGCAGCCACCAAGGACAGGGGCTAGTCCTGACTTTC. Protein sequence: CASSHQGQGLVLTF.

The chain couples TRBV7-2 to TRBJ2-7, with a tentative D call TRBD1 (6 bases). V lost 6 bases to trimming and J lost 0 bases, with 12 bases between them. Looked up from germline, CDR1 is SGHTA and CDR2 is FQGNSA. This CDR3 is 14 amino acids long. The CDR3 DNA reads TGTGCCAGCAGGCAGGGGTATAGCTCCTACGAGCAGTACTTC. The encoded protein is CASRQGYSSYEQYF.

With respect to this clone: The sample carries other DNA sequences with the same CDR3. The J gene is TRBJ1-1, the V gene TRBV5-1; D not resolved. This CDR3 spans 13 amino acids. The germline gives CDR1 SGHRS, CDR2 YFSETQ. Trimming pared 2 bases from V and 1 base from J, leaving 6 bases between. CDR3 region: CASSLARNTEAFF. The CDR3 DNA is TGCGCCAGCAGCTTAGCGAGGAACACTGAAGCTTTCTTT.

The chain couples TRBV5-3 to TRBJ2-7; D might be TRBD1 (5 bases). TRBV5-3 is designated an ORF whose function remains uncertain. V was trimmed by 0 bases and J by 3 bases, leaving 13 bases between them. The CDR3 length is 15 residues. The chain's CDR3 is CARSLGYWGGYEQYF. CDR3 DNA sequence: TGTGCCAGAAGCTTGGGGTACTGGGGCGGCTACGAGCAGTACTTC.

V and J are TRBV5-4 and TRBJ2-3; D remains unclear. Germline CDR1 is SGHNT and CDR2 is YYREEE (reference sequence). V lost 5 bases, J lost 2 bases, and 3 bases lay in between. The CDR3 covers 11 residues. CDR3 protein: CASRLTDTQYF. The CDR3 coding sequence is TGTGCCAGCAGACTCACAGATACGCAGTATTTT.

The rearrangement uses TRBV4-1 and TRBJ2-2; D not certain. This CDR3 comprises 14 residues. CDR1 and CDR2 from the germline V gene are MGHRA and YSYEKL. The V gene lost 0 bases and the J gene lost 7 bases, with 9 bases spanning the gap. CDR3 residues: CASSQESGDGELFF. The CDR3 region has the DNA TGCGCCAGCAGCCAAGAATCTGGGGACGGGGAGCTGTTTTTT.

This clone was seen once. The chain uses TRBV7-2 and TRBJ2-7, with D perhaps TRBD1 (8 bases). Germline CDR1 is SGHTA and CDR2 is FQGNSA. The CDR3 has 18 amino acids. With 5 bases removed from V and 5 bases from J, the gap between germline ends came to 28 bases. The CDR3, as DNA: TGTGCCAGCAGCCGTTTCTGGGGGGGGACAGGTTGGGAAAACGAGCAGTACTTC. This gives the protein CASSRFWGGTGWENEQYF.

This clone occurred once. This chain's CDR3 is CASSRGVSSYEQYF. In DNA, the CDR3 is TGCGCCAGCAGCCGGGGGGTAAGCTCCTACGAGCAGTACTTC. The gene calls are TRBV4-3 and TRBJ2-7; perhaps TRBD2 as D (6 bases). V was cut by 4 bases and J by 0 bases, with 10 bases left in between. Germline V gene lookup returns CDR1 LGHNA and CDR2 YSLEER. CDR3 length equals 14 residues.

This clone is a singleton in its sample. The rearrangement uses TRBV2 and TRBJ2-7; 8 bases are a match to TRBD2. Trimming at V came to 4 bases and at J to 5 bases, leaving 10 bases not matched to a gene. CDR3 length equals 15 residues. CDR1 is SNHLY and CDR2 is FYNNEI in the germline V gene. The CDR3 DNA follows: TGTGCCAGCAGTGGAAGCGGGAGTGTTACGGACGAGCAGTACTTC. This encodes CASSGSGSVTDEQYF.

The chain joins TRBV4-1 to TRBJ1-2; D may be TRBD1 (6 bases). V was pared by 5 bases and J by 2 bases, with 15 bases between. This CDR3 spans 15 amino acids. Looked up from germline, CDR1 is MGHRA and CDR2 is YSYEKL. CDR3 coding DNA: TGCGCCAGCAGCTCAGTAGGGGGTATGAACTATGGCTACACCTTC. Translation: CASSSVGGMNYGYTF.

Worth noting for this clone: Other nucleotide sequences in the sample specify the same CDR3. The chain joins TRBV6-5 to TRBJ1-1; D is undetermined. The CDR3 consists of 13 residues. Germline CDR1 and CDR2: MNHEY and SVGAGI. Trimming stripped 3 bases from V and 1 base from J, with 6 bases between. The CDR3 sequence is CASSYFRNTEAFF. CDR3 in DNA: TGTGCCAGCAGTTATTTCAGGAACACTGAAGCTTTCTTT.

The rearrangement uses TRBV19 and TRBJ2-2, with 14 bases matching TRBD2. The CDR3 runs 19 residues. V gave up 5 bases and J gave up 5 bases; unmatched junction bases: 13. The V gene's germline CDR1 is LNHDA and CDR2 SQIVND (reference sequence). CDR3 in amino acids: CASSPTSGREIVNTGELFF. Here the CDR3 DNA reads TGTGCCAGTAGTCCGACTAGCGGGAGGGAAATAGTAAATACCGGGGAGCTGTTTTTT.

V and J are TRBV6-2 or TRBV6-3 and TRBJ2-2, with D perhaps matching TRBD1 or TRBD2 (5 bases each). In germline, CDR1 is MNHEY, CDR2 SVGEGT. The CDR3 runs 17 residues. V lost 4 bases, J lost 3 bases, and 18 bases lay in between. CDR3 in DNA: TGTGCCAGCAGTTCATTATTCCAGGTGGGGGACACCGGGGAGCTGTTTTTT. Amino acid sequence: CASSSLFQVGDTGELFF.